This TCR beta chain was sequenced in a study of regulatory T cells in long-lasting Graves disease. Study-wide findings and caveats: Persistent patients had a count of shared public clonotypes (more than 2,500) that exceeded that of new patients (about 930).

Through Arm-PCR of CDR3 regions and iRepertoire HTBI primers, TCR beta libraries were built. MiXCR, applied by TCRdb to the multiplex PCR reads, yields one record per CDR3 protein. The table has about 350,000 distinct CDR3 sequences, approximately 15% seen once; the top ten hold 25% to 30%. The CDR3 has 17 amino acids. CDR1 and CDR2 (germline): MNHNS, SASEGT. With V trimmed by 6 bases and J by 0 bases, 9 bases remained unmatched. The sample's time point: newly diagnosed GD, antithyroid drugs for less than 3 months. RNA extracted from PBMCs served as the sequencing template. Worth noting for this clonotype: Its target is not known.

The same specimen was also included in a second study, on T cells in Graves' hyperthyroidism and ophthalmopathy. From that report: Graves' hyperthyroidism qualified as stable when ophthalmopathy did not progress within 18 months. With the HTBI primer set, the TCR CDR3 went through a first round of RT-PCR.

The receptor was isolated from a man aged 40-49 years with Graves disease. The chain combines TRBV6-1 with TRBJ1-5; 9 nucleotides line up with TRBD1. The material sequenced was peripheral blood mononuclear cells (PBMCs), taken at new diagnosis, from a patient treated with antithyroid drugs. The CDR3 bases are TGTGCCAGCAGACTCCGGGACAGGGTTTATAGCAATCAGCCCCAGCATTTT. Translated: CASRLRDRVYSNQPQHF.